In its sample, the clone carrying this T cell receptor beta chain was seen a few times. The target antigen is unknown. V lost 0 bases to trimming and J lost 4 bases, with 16 bases between them. The CDR3 has 17 amino acids. Germline V gene lookup returns CDR1 GTSNPN and CDR2 SVGIG (reference sequence). The assay was immunoSEQ multiplex PCR, and TCRdb's table has in-frame clones only and misses some. The data hold under 15,000 clones, with 68% observed a single time. The sample originates from a study of tumor-infiltrating lymphocytes in localized non-small cell lung cancer. Study-wide findings and caveats: Higher tumor T cell infiltration than in uninvolved lung was supported by TCRbeta sequencing.

V usage is TRBV30 and J usage is TRBJ2-6; D gene uncertain. The sequence was collected from a human donor with non-small cell lung cancer. Sequencing was performed on lung tumor tissue. The CDR3 bases are TGTGCCTGGAGTGTCTTGACAACGATATCCGGGGCCAACGTCCTGACTTTC. Protein: CAWSVLTTISGANVLTF.